This is a list of T cell receptor beta chains from one sample in a study of T cells in Graves' hyperthyroidism and ophthalmopathy. TCRdb processed the multiplex PCR reads anew with MiXCR; each CDR3 protein has one entry. The table has hundreds of thousands of distinct CDR3 sequences, roughly 14% seen once; the top ten hold around 13%. The sequencing input was blood. The origin of the receptors is a woman in her forties or fifties with Graves' ophthalmopathy. The CDR3 runs from the conserved cysteine through the conserved F or W. Fields, in order: clone size, J gene, D gene, V gene, CDR3 DNA, CDR3 protein. A D gene is named only where the DNA matches it firmly. Part of the rows lack a size; the others show once, few, many or a class for expanded clones.

many,TRBJ2-3,-,TRBV20-1,TGCAGTGCTAGACTTCCGGGCGGGAAGGATACGCAGTATTTT,CSARLPGGKDTQYF
-,TRBJ2-3,TRBD2,TRBV9,TGTGCCAGCAGCGTAGTAATGGCGGGAGGTGACGCAGATACGCAGTATTTT,CASSVVMAGGDADTQYF
many,TRBJ2-1,-,TRBV7-2,TGTGCCAGCAGCTCCAGGACAGGCCTGGGGGGTGAGCAGTTCTTC,CASSSRTGLGGEQFF
-,TRBJ2-5,-,TRBV2,TGTGCCAGCAATACTTCACCTGGGGGCGAAGAGACCCAGTACTTC,CASNTSPGGEETQYF
many,TRBJ1-6,-,TRBV28,TGTGCCAGCAGTTTAGTGGCGTATAATTCACCCCTCCACTTT,CASSLVAYNSPLHF
-,TRBJ2-1,TRBD2,TRBV7-2,TGTGCCAGCAGCCGGCAACTAGCGGGAGAGGGGGAGCAGTTCTTC,CASSRQLAGEGEQFF
-,TRBJ1-3,TRBD1,TRBV2,TGTGCCAGCAGTGAAAGGACAGGGCCTGGAAACACCATATATTTT,CASSERTGPGNTIYF
few,TRBJ2-7,TRBD1,TRBV28,TGTGCCAGCAGTTCTCCAATCAAGACAGGGGAATCCTACGAGCAGTACTTC,CASSSPIKTGESYEQYF
-,TRBJ1-6,-,TRBV7-9,TGTGCCAGCAGCTTAGGTCACGTGGACGATAATTCACCCCTCCACTTT,CASSLGHVDDNSPLHF
many,TRBJ1-2,-,TRBV24-1,TGTGCCACCAGTGATCCGCCCAATTATGGCTACACCTTC,CATSDPPNYGYTF
-,TRBJ2-7,TRBD2,TRBV9,TGTGCCAACAGCGTTGGGACTAGCGGGAGTAGCGCCTACGAGCAGTACTTC,CANSVGTSGSSAYEQYF
-,TRBJ2-7,TRBD2,TRBV20-1,TGCAGTGCTAGAGAACTAGCGGGCCTCTACGAGCAGTACTTC,CSARELAGLYEQYF
-,TRBJ1-2,-,TRBV24-1,TGTGCCACCAGTGACCCGGGACAACCCTATGGCTACACCTTC,CATSDPGQPYGYTF
-,TRBJ2-2,TRBD2,TRBV27,TGTGCCAGCAGTTTAAAACTAGCGGGAGGTCAGAACACCGGGGAGCTGTTTTTT,CASSLKLAGGQNTGELFF
many,TRBJ1-3,-,TRBV11-3,TGTGCCAGCAGCTTAGTTGTGCGGCAGTTTGGAAACACCATATATTTT,CASSLVVRQFGNTIYF
-,TRBJ1-1,TRBD1,TRBV28,TGTGCCAGCAGTTTGTGGGGACAGCGAACCTTTAGTTCTCTGCGGTACGCTGAAGCTTTCTTT,CASSLWGQRTFSSLRYAEAFF
many,TRBJ2-1,TRBD2,TRBV2,TGTGCCAGCAGTGAACTAGCGGGATGGGATGAGCAGTTCTTC,CASSELAGWDEQFF
many,TRBJ2-3,-,TRBV7-3,TGTGCCAGCAGCTTAAGCCGCACAGATACGCAGTATTTT,CASSLSRTDTQYF
few,TRBJ1-2,-,TRBV6-1,TGTGCCAGCAAGGGGGAGTCTAACTATGGCTACACCTTC,CASKGESNYGYTF
-,TRBJ2-1,TRBD2,TRBV29-1,TGCAGCGTTGGGGGGACTAGCGGGTTCAATGAGCAGTTCTTC,CSVGGTSGFNEQFF
few,TRBJ2-3,-,TRBV5-1,TGCGCCAGCAGCTTGACAGCCTCAGATACGCAGTATTTT,CASSLTASDTQYF
many,TRBJ1-5,-,TRBV28,TGTGCCAGCAGTTCACCCGGACCCGCTCTGCCCCAGCATTTT,CASSSPGPALPQHF
-,TRBJ1-1,TRBD1,TRBV11-1,TGTGCCAGCAGCTTCACCGGGACAGGGGGAATGAACACTGAAGCTTTCTTT,CASSFTGTGGMNTEAFF
few,TRBJ2-7,-,TRBV4-3,TGCGCCAGCAGCCAAGACCATCTTTCGGGGGCCTACGAGCAGTACTTC,CASSQDHLSGAYEQYF
many,TRBJ1-2,-,TRBV28,TGTGCCAGCAGTTTAAGTAGGGACTATGGCTACACCTTC,CASSLSRDYGYTF
-,TRBJ1-3,-,TRBV5-1,TGCGCCAGCAGCTTGGAGGGGCCCAACATCTTATATTTT,CASSLEGPNILYF
many,TRBJ1-1,-,TRBV2,TGTGCCAGCAGTGATTCCGGGAACACTGAAGCTTTCTTT,CASSDSGNTEAFF
few,TRBJ2-7,TRBD1,TRBV29-1,TGCAGCGTCCGGACAGGGGGCTTGTACGAGCAGTACTTC,CSVRTGGLYEQYF
-,TRBJ1-4,-,TRBV7-9,TGTGCCAGCAGCTTAGACCGTTTGGGGAATAATGAAAAACTGTTTTTT,CASSLDRLGNNEKLFF
many,TRBJ2-6,-,TRBV2,TGTGCCAGACGACAGGTCAACGTCCTGACTTTC,CARRQVNVLTF
many,TRBJ1-2,-,TRBV29-1,TGCAGCGTGGTGCGGGGGGCTGGCTACACCTTC,CSVVRGAGYTF